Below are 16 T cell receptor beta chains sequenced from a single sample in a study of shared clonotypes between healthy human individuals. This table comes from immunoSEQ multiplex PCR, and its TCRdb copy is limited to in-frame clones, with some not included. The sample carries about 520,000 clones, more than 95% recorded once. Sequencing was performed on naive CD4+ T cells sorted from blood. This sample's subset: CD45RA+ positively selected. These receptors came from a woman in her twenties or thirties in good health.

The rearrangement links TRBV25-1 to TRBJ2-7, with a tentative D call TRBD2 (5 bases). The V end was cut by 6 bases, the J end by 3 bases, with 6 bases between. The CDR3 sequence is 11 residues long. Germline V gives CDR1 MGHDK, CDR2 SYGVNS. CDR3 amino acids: CASSGGYEQYF. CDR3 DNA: TGTGCCAGCAGCGGAGGCTACGAGCAGTACTTC.

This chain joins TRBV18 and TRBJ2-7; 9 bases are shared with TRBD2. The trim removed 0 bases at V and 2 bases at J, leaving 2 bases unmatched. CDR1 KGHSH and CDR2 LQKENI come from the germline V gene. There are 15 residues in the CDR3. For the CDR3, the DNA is TGTGCCAGCTCACCACCTCAGCGGGAGGCCTACGAGCAGTACTTC. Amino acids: CASSPPQREAYEQYF.

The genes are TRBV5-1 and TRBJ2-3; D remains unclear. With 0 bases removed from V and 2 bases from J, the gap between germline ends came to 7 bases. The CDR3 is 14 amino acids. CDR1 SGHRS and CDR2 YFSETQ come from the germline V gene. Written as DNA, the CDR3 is TGCGCCAGCAGCTTGGCCTCAAACACAGATACGCAGTATTTT. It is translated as CASSLASNTDTQYF. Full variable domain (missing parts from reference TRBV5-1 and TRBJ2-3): KAGVTQTPRYLIKTRGQQVTLSCSPISGHRSVSWYQQTPGQGLQFLFEYFSETQRNKGNFPGRFSGRQFSNSRSEMNVSTLELGDSALYLCASSLASNTDTQYFGPGTRLTVL.

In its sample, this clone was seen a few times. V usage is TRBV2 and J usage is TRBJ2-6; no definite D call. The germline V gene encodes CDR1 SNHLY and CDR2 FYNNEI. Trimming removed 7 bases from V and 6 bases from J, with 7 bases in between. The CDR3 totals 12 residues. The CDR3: CASNVQANVLTF. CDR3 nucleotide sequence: TGTGCCAGCAACGTGCAGGCCAACGTCCTGACTTTC. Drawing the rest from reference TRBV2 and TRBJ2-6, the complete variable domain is EPEVTQTPSHQVTQMGQEVILRCVPISNHLYFYWYRQILGQKVEFLVSFYNNEISEKSEIFDDQFSVERPDGSNFTLKIRSTKLEDSAMYFCASNVQANVLTFGAGSRLTVL.

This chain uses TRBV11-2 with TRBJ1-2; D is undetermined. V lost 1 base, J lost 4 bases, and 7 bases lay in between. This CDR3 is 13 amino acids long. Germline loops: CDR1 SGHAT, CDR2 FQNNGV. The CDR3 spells CASSLGAGYGYTF. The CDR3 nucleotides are TGTGCCAGCAGCTTAGGGGCGGGCTATGGCTACACCTTC. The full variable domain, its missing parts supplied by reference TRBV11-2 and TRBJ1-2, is EAGVAQSPRYKIIEKRQSVAFWCNPISGHATLYWYQQILGQGPKLLIQFQNNGVVDDSQLPKDRFSAERLKGVDSTLKIQPAKLEDSAVYLCASSLGAGYGYTFGSGTRLTVV.

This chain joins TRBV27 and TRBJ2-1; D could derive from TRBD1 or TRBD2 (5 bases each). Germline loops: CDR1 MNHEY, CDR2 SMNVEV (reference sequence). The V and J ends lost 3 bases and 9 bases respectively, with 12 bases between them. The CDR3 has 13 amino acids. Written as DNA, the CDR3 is TGTGCCAGCAGTTTTTCCCCGGGGCTTGAGCAGTTCTTC. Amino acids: CASSFSPGLEQFF.

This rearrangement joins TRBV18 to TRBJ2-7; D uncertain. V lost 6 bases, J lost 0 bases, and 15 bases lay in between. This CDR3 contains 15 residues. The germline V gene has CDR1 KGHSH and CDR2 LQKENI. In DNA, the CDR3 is TGTGCCAGCTCGCTCCGGGCCCACATCTCCTACGAGCAGTACTTC. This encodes CASSLRAHISYEQYF. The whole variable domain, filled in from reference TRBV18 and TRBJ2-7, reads NAGVMQNPRHLVRRRGQEARLRCSPMKGHSHVYWYRQLPEEGLKFMVYLQKENIIDESGMPKERFSAEFPKEGPSILRIQQVVRGDSAAYFCASSLRAHISYEQYFGPGTRLTVT.

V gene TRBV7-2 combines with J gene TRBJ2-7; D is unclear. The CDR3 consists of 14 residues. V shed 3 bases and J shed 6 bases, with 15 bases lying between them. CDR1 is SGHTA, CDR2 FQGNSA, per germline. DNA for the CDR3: TGTGCCAGCAGCTTCGACGGTCTGACCGCCGAGCAGTACTTC. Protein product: CASSFDGLTAEQYF.

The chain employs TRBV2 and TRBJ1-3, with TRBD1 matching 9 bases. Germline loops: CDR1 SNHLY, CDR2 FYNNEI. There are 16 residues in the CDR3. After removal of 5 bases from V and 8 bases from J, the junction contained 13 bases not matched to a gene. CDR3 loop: CASSTGTGSGGHTIYF. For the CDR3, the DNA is TGTGCCAGCAGTACTGGGACAGGGAGCGGGGGACACACCATATATTTT.

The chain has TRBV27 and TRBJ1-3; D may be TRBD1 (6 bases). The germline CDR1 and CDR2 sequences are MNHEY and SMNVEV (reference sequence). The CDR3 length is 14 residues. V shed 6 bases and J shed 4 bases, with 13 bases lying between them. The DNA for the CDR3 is TGTGCCAGCAGGCCAACAGGGCAGGGAAACACCATATATTTT. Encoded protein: CASRPTGQGNTIYF.

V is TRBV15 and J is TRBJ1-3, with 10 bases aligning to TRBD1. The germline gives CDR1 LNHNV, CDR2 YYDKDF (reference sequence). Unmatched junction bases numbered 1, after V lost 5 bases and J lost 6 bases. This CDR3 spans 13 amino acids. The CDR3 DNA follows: TGTGCCACCAGCGGGACAGGGGCAAACACCATATATTTT. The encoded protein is CATSGTGANTIYF.

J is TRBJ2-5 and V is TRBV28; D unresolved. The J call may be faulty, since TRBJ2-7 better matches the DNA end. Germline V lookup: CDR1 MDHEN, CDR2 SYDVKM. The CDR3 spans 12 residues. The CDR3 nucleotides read TGTGCCAGCAGTCCTCTGGGCTACGAGCAGTACTTC. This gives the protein CASSPLGYEQYF.

The CDR3 nucleotides are TGTGCCAGCAACTCCGGACAGGGGTCCCACGAGCAGTACTTC. It codes for CASNSGQGSHEQYF. The chain carries TRBV28 and TRBJ2-5, with 9 bases identical to TRBD1. The J call could be wrong; TRBJ2-7 is a better fit for the DNA end. Germline V CDR1 and CDR2: MDHEN, SYDVKM. The CDR3 is made up of 14 amino acids.

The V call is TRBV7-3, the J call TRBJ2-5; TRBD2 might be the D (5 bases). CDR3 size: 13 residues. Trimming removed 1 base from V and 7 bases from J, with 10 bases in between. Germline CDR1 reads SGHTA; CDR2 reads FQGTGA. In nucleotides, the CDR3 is TGTGCCAGCAGCTTAAGTGCAGAGGGGACCCAGTACTTC. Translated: CASSLSAEGTQYF.

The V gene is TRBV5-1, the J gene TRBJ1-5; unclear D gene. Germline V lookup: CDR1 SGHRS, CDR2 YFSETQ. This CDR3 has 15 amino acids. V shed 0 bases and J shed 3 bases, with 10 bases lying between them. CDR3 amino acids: CASSLAGEANQPQHF. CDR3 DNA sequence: TGCGCCAGCAGCTTGGCCGGGGAGGCCAATCAGCCCCAGCATTTT.

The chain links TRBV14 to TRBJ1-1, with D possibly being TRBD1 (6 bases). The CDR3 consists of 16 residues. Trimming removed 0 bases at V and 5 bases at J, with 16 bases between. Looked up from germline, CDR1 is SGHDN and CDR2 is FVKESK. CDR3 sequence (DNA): TGTGCCAGCAGCCAAGAAAAGGGGGGGCTAATAACTGAAGCTTTCTTT. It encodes CASSQEKGGLITEAFF.